Each of the 24 T cell receptor beta chains below was sequenced from the same sample in a study of T cells in Graves' hyperthyroidism and ophthalmopathy. Amplified TCR beta CDR3 regions derived from RNA transcripts. The TCR CDR3 first-round RT-PCR relied on the HTBI primer set. TCRdb passed the multiplex PCR reads through MiXCR, listing each CDR3 protein once. The sample has about 720,000 distinct CDR3 sequences, 18% seen once. The sample consisted of blood. These receptors were obtained from a woman aged 45-65 years with Graves' hyperthyroidism that later progressed to Graves' ophthalmopathy.

This clonotype was seen only a few times. The chain recombines TRBV11-2 with TRBJ1-2; the D gene is possibly TRBD1 (5 bases). The germline CDR1 and CDR2 sequences are SGHAT and FQNNGV. The CDR3 covers 13 residues. V lost 5 bases and J 5 bases, leaving 12 bases between the germline ends. This CDR3 reads CASSVDRVYGYTF. The CDR3 DNA follows: TGTGCCAGCAGCGTCGACAGAGTTTATGGCTACACCTTC.

This chain uses TRBV20-1 with TRBJ2-3; TRBD2 matches 7 bases. The CDR3 is made up of 14 amino acids. Unmatched junction bases numbered 11, after V lost 3 bases and J lost 8 bases. Germline V gives CDR1 DFQATT, CDR2 SNEGSKA (reference sequence). Here the CDR3 reads CSASWAGDTVTQYF. As DNA, the CDR3 is TGCAGTGCTAGTTGGGCGGGGGATACGGTTACGCAGTATTTT.

This clonotype was found many times. As DNA, the CDR3 is TGTGCCAGCAGCAACTCGGTTGACTATGGCTACACCTTC. This translates into CASSNSVDYGYTF. The rearrangement links TRBV11-1 to TRBJ1-2; D not resolved. The germline V and J ends were trimmed by 5 bases and 3 bases, with 10 bases remaining between them. The CDR3 spans 13 residues. The germline V gene has CDR1 SGHAT and CDR2 FQDESV (reference sequence).

This clonotype was picked up a small number of times. The chain recombines TRBV12-3 or TRBV12-4 with TRBJ2-3; D remains unclear. The CDR3 is 14 amino acids. V was shortened by 3 bases and J by 4 bases, with 11 bases between the two germline ends. This chain's CDR3 is CASSLGGPPDTQYF. The CDR3 DNA sequence: TGTGCCAGCAGTTTGGGTGGACCTCCAGATACGCAGTATTTT.

There are a few counts of this clonotype. The CDR3, as DNA: TGCAGTGCTAGCTCCCCCAGGGTCCAAGAGACCCAGTACTTC. The encoded protein is CSASSPRVQETQYF. The V call is TRBV20-1, the J call TRBJ2-5; perhaps TRBD1 as D (5 bases). CDR1 and CDR2 from the germline V gene are DFQATT and SNEGSKA (reference sequence). This CDR3 is built from 14 residues. Trimming removed 3 bases from V and 1 base from J, with 12 bases in between.

At least ten counts were recorded for this clonotype. The chain has TRBV27 and TRBJ1-5, with 7 bases that match TRBD1. This CDR3 comprises 13 residues. CDR1 MNHEY and CDR2 SMNVEV come from the germline V gene (reference sequence). The V and J ends lost 5 bases and 6 bases, in that order; junction bases with no gene match: 4. The CDR3: CASSPGGFQPQHF. In DNA, the CDR3 is TGTGCCAGCAGTCCAGGGGGGTTTCAGCCCCAGCATTTT.

This clonotype was seen a few times. V and J are TRBV20-1 and TRBJ1-2; the match to TRBD1 covers 10 bases. The germline CDR1 and CDR2 sequences are DFQATT and SNEGSKA (reference sequence). The CDR3 is 16 amino acids. The V segment lost 2 bases and the J segment 1 base; nucleotides outside the gene matches: 7. The CDR3 is CSARSNDRGLNYGYTF. In DNA, the CDR3 is TGCAGTGCTAGATCAAATGACAGGGGGCTTAACTATGGCTACACCTTC.

This clonotype was counted ten times or more. V is TRBV3-1 and J is TRBJ2-1, with 8 positions matching TRBD2. Germline V gives CDR1 LGHDT, CDR2 YNNKEL (reference sequence). The V and J ends lost 3 bases and 9 bases, in that order; junction bases with no gene match: 10. CDR3 size: 15 residues. CDR3 nucleotides: TGTGCCAGCAGCCAGGCCGGGAGGGTTACTGGTGAGCAGTTCTTC. Translated: CASSQAGRVTGEQFF.

This clonotype was counted ten times or more. The gene calls are TRBV14 and TRBJ2-1, with D possibly TRBD2 on 6 matching bases. Per germline, CDR1 SGHDN and CDR2 FVKESK. Trimming left V 0 bases short and J 8 bases short, with 14 bases between. The CDR3 contains 15 residues. The CDR3 DNA is TGTGCCAGCAGCCAAGAAACTAGCTGGTTCGATGAGCAGTTCTTC. Protein sequence: CASSQETSWFDEQFF. Full variable domain (remainder filled in from reference TRBV14 and TRBJ2-1): EAGVTQFPSHSVIEKGQTVTLRCDPISGHDNLYWYRRVMGKEIKFLLHFVKESKQDESGMPNNRFLAERTGGTYSTLKVQPAELEDSGVYFCASSQETSWFDEQFFGPGTRLTVL.

This clonotype was seen ten or more times. The V gene is TRBV10-3, the J gene TRBJ1-1; the D gene is possibly TRBD1 (6 bases). The CDR3 has 13 residues. The ends were cut back, 7 bases at V and 1 base at J, with 10 bases in the middle. Per the germline V gene, CDR1 is ENHRY and CDR2 is SYGVKD. The CDR3 region is CAIKGGGNTEAFF. The CDR3 nucleotides are TGTGCCATCAAAGGGGGGGGGAACACTGAAGCTTTCTTT.

The chain combines TRBV6-5 with TRBJ2-2, with 11 positions matching TRBD2. Germline loops: CDR1 MNHEY, CDR2 SVGAGI. Trimming took 6 bases from V and 4 from J; bases not matched to a gene: 7. The CDR3 extends over 16 amino acids. CDR3 amino acids: CASSITSGGLTGELFF. The CDR3, as DNA: TGTGCCAGCAGCATTACTAGCGGGGGCCTCACCGGGGAGCTGTTTTTT.

A remark on this clonotype: This could be a read error, since a much larger clone is one nucleotide away. The rearrangement uses TRBV30 and TRBJ1-5; maybe TRBD1 (6 bases). This CDR3 has 14 residues. Trimming pared 4 bases from V and 5 bases from J, leaving 15 bases between. CDR1 GTSNPN and CDR2 SVGIG come from the germline V gene (reference sequence). The CDR3, as DNA: TGTGCCTGGACTCCGGGACAACGGTATCAGCCCCAGCATTTT. Translated, it gives CAWTPGQRYQPQHF.

There are a few counts of this clonotype. The rearrangement uses TRBV7-9 and TRBJ1-1; a possible D gene is TRBD1 (5 bases). The CDR3 sequence is 15 residues long. Germline CDR1 SEHNR, CDR2 FQNEAQ (reference sequence). The V gene lost 0 bases and the J gene lost 1 base, with 9 bases spanning the gap. The CDR3 coding sequence is TGTGCCAGCAGCTTAGCAGGGGCGGAGAACACTGAAGCTTTCTTT. Translated: CASSLAGAENTEAFF.

This clonotype appeared a few times. This chain connects TRBV9 to TRBJ1-1; no reliable D call. In germline, CDR1 is SGDLS, CDR2 YYNGEE. This CDR3 has 19 amino acids. V was clipped by 3 bases and J by 2 bases, with 26 bases between them. DNA of the CDR3: TGTGCCAGCAGCGGCCATCGGGAGCTGGGTAACTCTTATAACACTGAAGCTTTCTTT. It codes for CASSGHRELGNSYNTEAFF.

The V gene is TRBV19, the J gene TRBJ2-3, with 7 bases aligning to TRBD1. This CDR3 has 16 residues. The ends lost 5 bases at V and 5 bases at J; junction bases unmatched: 13. Germline V gives CDR1 LNHDA, CDR2 SQIVND (reference sequence). This chain's CDR3 is CASSSTDRRRGDTQYF. In DNA, the CDR3 is TGTGCCAGTAGTTCAACGGACAGGCGGAGAGGAGATACGCAGTATTTT.

Only a few counts were recorded for this clonotype. The CDR3 DNA reads TGTGCCTTTCAGGGGGCTATTGCTACTTCAGAGACCCAGTACTTC. Translating gives CAFQGAIATSETQYF. This chain connects TRBV30 to TRBJ2-5; 8 nucleotides match TRBD1. The CDR3 contains 15 residues. V trimming: 7 bases; J trimming: 4 bases; junction bases outside the gene matches: 14. CDR1 and CDR2 (germline): GTSNPN, SVGIG (reference sequence).

Written as DNA, the CDR3 is TGCAGCGTTGAAGAAACGATCCCAGGGACGCAGTATTTT. Amino acid sequence: CSVEETIPGTQYF. The chain recombines TRBV29-1 with TRBJ2-3; D might be TRBD1 (5 bases). Germline CDR1 reads SQVTM; CDR2 reads ANQGSEA. This CDR3 is 13 amino acids long. V dropped 0 bases and J dropped 9 bases, with 13 bases sitting between them.

The V gene is TRBV28, the J gene TRBJ2-1; no reliable D call. The V end lost 4 bases, the J end lost 5 bases, and 18 bases lay between the germline ends. Per the germline V gene, CDR1 is MDHEN and CDR2 is SYDVKM. The length of the CDR3 is 16 residues. The CDR3 sequence is CASSYASLGIDNEQFF. CDR3 bases: TGTGCCAGCAGTTATGCCAGCCTAGGGATCGACAATGAGCAGTTCTTC.

The gene calls are TRBV5-6 and TRBJ1-2; TRBD1 aligns across 7 bases. The CDR3 covers 12 residues. The germline gives CDR1 SGHDT, CDR2 YYEEEE. Losses at the gene ends were 7 bases for V and 8 bases for J; bases not matched to a gene: 8. CDR3 sequence (DNA): TGTGCCAGCGGCCGGGGGACAGAGGGCTACACCTTC. It specifies CASGRGTEGYTF.

This clonotype has a count of ten or more. The gene calls are TRBV11-2 and TRBJ1-5; D remains unclear. Per germline, CDR1 SGHAT and CDR2 FQNNGV. This CDR3 has 14 amino acids. V lost 6 bases to trimming and J lost 1 base, with 10 bases between them. CDR3 coding DNA: TGTGCCAGCAGTCTCGATAGGAGCAATCAGCCCCAGCATTTT. This gives the protein CASSLDRSNQPQHF.

The chain joins TRBV5-1 to TRBJ2-2; D is perhaps TRBD1 or TRBD2 (6 bases each). Per germline, CDR1 SGHRS and CDR2 YFSETQ. The CDR3 totals 17 residues. The germline V and J ends were trimmed by 1 base and 0 bases, with 13 bases remaining between them. CDR3 bases: TGCGCCAGCAGCTTGTTCCCGGGGGCCTCGAACACCGGGGAGCTGTTTTTT. This sequence encodes CASSLFPGASNTGELFF.

The chain links TRBV27 to TRBJ1-5; D ambiguous. CDR1 is MNHEY and CDR2 is SMNVEV in the germline V gene (reference sequence). CDR3 length: 14 residues. Trimming left V 2 bases short and J 4 bases short, with 9 bases between. The CDR3 bases are TGTGCCAGCAGTTTAAATGGGTTGAATCAGCCCCAGCATTTT. It translates to CASSLNGLNQPQHF.

The J gene is TRBJ1-2, the V gene TRBV27; D remains ambiguous. V was clipped by 4 bases and J by 0 bases, with 12 bases between them. The CDR3 length is 15 residues. CDR1 is MNHEY, CDR2 SMNVEV, per germline (reference sequence). The CDR3 loop is CASSYGRHSNYGYTF. CDR3 nucleotide sequence: TGTGCCAGCAGTTATGGACGGCACTCTAACTATGGCTACACCTTC.

This clonotype was picked up a small number of times. The chain employs TRBV5-1 and TRBJ1-1, with 9 positions matching TRBD1. This CDR3 has 15 amino acids. Germline-derived CDR1 and CDR2 are SGHRS and YFSETQ. The V segment lost 1 base and the J segment 5 bases; nucleotides outside the gene matches: 6. Written as DNA, the CDR3 is TGCGCCAGCAGCTTGTGGGGACAGGGTGAAACTGAAGCTTTCTTT. Translating gives CASSLWGQGETEAFF.